One TCR beta chain is described in this entry. The germline V gene has CDR1 LNHDA and CDR2 SQIVND (reference sequence). This CDR3 comprises 14 residues. The V gene end was trimmed by 7 bases and the J gene end by 1 base; junction bases not matched to a gene: 2. Assay used: immunoSEQ multiplex PCR; TCRdb lists only in-frame clones, some missing. The table includes around 130,000 clones, 85% to 95% detected once. The data are from a study of T cell changes during pregnancy in multiple sclerosis. This TCR was recovered from a female donor with multiple sclerosis, enrolled in a pregnancy study. This sequence joins TRBV19 and TRBJ2-1; 9 nucleotides agree with TRBD2. The material sequenced was peripheral blood, taken before pregnancy. This CDR3 reads CASNAGGSYNEQFF. In nucleotides, the CDR3 is TGTGCCAGTAACGCGGGAGGGTCCTACAATGAGCAGTTCTTC.